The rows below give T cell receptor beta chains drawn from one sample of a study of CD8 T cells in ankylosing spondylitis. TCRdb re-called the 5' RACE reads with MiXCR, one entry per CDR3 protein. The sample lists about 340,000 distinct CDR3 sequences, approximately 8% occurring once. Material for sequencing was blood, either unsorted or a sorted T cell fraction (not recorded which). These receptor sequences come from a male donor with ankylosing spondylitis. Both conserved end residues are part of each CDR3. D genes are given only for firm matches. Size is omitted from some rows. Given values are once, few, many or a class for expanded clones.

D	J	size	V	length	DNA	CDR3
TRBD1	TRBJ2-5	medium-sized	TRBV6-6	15	TGTGCCAGCAGGTCCGGGACAGGGGAAGCAGAGACCCAGTACTTC	CASRSGTGEAETQYF
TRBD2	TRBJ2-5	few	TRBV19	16	TGTGCCAGTACATCGACACCGGGACTAGTGGCGGAGACCCAGTACTTC	CASTSTPGLVAETQYF
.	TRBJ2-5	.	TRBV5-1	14	TGCGCCAGCAGCCGGGGACCCTCTGTAGAGACCCAGTACTTC	CASSRGPSVETQYF
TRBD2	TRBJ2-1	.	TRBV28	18	TGTGCCAGCAGTACCGGTACTAGCGGGAGGCCTACCTACAATGAGCAGTTCTTC	CASSTGTSGRPTYNEQFF
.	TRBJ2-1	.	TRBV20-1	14	TGCAGTGCTAGAAAGGACCCCTTCTCCGGTGAGCAGTTCTTC	CSARKDPFSGEQFF
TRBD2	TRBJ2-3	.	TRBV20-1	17	TGCAGTGCTAGTGTGTGGACTAGCGGGAGGGTCACAGATACGCAGTATTTT	CSASVWTSGRVTDTQYF
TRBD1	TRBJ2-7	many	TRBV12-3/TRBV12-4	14	TGTGCCAGCAGTTTTGGGACAGGGGTTTACGAGCAGTACTTC	CASSFGTGVYEQYF
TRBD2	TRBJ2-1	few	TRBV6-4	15	TGTGCCAGCAGTGAAAGCGGGAGTATCTACAATGAGCAGTTCTTC	CASSESGSIYNEQFF
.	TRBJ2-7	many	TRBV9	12	TGTGCCAGCAGCGCCGGCAACTACGAGCAGTACTTC	CASSAGNYEQYF
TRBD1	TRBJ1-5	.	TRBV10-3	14	TGTGCCATCAGCCCGGACAGGGAGTATCAGCCCCAGCATTTT	CAISPDREYQPQHF
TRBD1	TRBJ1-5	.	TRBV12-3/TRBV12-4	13	TGTGCCAGCAGTTTGGGACAGGGACAGCCCCAGCATTTT	CASSLGQGQPQHF
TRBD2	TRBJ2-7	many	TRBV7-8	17	TGTGCCAGCAGCTTAGAGATTTCTAGCGGGAGTTGGTACGAGCAGTACTTC	CASSLEISSGSWYEQYF
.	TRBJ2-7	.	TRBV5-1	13	TGCGCCAGCACCCAGGGCCGGAGCTACGAGCAGTACTTC	CASTQGRSYEQYF
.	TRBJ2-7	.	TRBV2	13	TGTGCCAGCAGACAGGGGAGGACCTACGAGCAGTACTTC	CASRQGRTYEQYF
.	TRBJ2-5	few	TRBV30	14	TGTGCCTGGAATATCGGGGCCACGAAAGAGACCCAGTACTTC	CAWNIGATKETQYF
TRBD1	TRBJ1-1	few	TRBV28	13	TGTGCCAGCAACCGACAGGGGCATAGTGAAGCTTTCTTT	CASNRQGHSEAFF
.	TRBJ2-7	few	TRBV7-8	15	TGTGCCAGCAGCTTAGGCCCAGGGGAGCGATACGAGCAGTACTTC	CASSLGPGERYEQYF
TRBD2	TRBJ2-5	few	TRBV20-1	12	TGCAGTGCTCAGACTAGCCCAGAGACCCAGTACTTC	CSAQTSPETQYF
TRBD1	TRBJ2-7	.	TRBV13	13	TGTGCCAGCCGCAACAGGGGGGCCTACGAGCAGTACTTC	CASRNRGAYEQYF